One and the same sample provided the 23 T cell receptor beta chains below, sequenced in a study of regulatory T cells in long-lasting Graves disease. Building of the TCR beta libraries involved iRepertoire HTBI primers and Arm-PCR of CDR3 regions. From the multiplex PCR reads, TCRdb called clonotypes with MiXCR, one entry per CDR3 protein. This sample has around 450,000 distinct CDR3 sequences, with 16% found just once. The time point is: newly diagnosed GD, antithyroid drugs for less than 3 months. RNA from PBMCs was the source of the TCR library. This sample was shared with a second study, whose subject was T cells in Graves' hyperthyroidism and ophthalmopathy.

The starting material was peripheral blood mononuclear cells (PBMCs), obtained at new diagnosis, from a patient treated with antithyroid drugs. These receptors were collected from a man aged 40-49 years with Graves disease.

Ten or more counts support this clonotype. The chain joins TRBV12-3 or TRBV12-4 to TRBJ2-7, with D maybe TRBD2 (6 bases). This CDR3 has 12 amino acids. Trimming shortened V by 3 bases and J by 5 bases, and 8 bases separated the two germline ends. CDR3 loop: CASSFRTNEQYF. The CDR3 nucleotides read TGTGCCAGCAGTTTCCGGACTAACGAGCAGTACTTC.

The chain recombines TRBV20-1 with TRBJ2-4; 7 nucleotides agree with TRBD2. Trimming at V came to 1 base and at J to 0 bases, leaving 0 bases not matched to a gene. The CDR3 covers 14 residues. CDR1 is DFQATT, CDR2 SNEGSKA, per germline (reference sequence). The CDR3 is CSARVAGAKNIQYF. As DNA, the CDR3 is TGCAGTGCTAGAGTAGCGGGAGCCAAAAACATTCAGTACTTC.

This clonotype has ten or more counts. The rearrangement uses TRBV11-2 and TRBJ2-7, with 8 bases aligning to TRBD2. This CDR3 region has 16 residues. CDR1 SGHAT and CDR2 FQNNGV come from the germline V gene. The trim removed 5 bases at V and 3 bases at J, leaving 12 bases unmatched. The CDR3 DNA follows: TGTGCCAGCAGCCCTAGAGGCCTTGCGGGAGGCTACGAGCAGTACTTC. The encoded protein is CASSPRGLAGGYEQYF. Using reference TRBV11-2 and TRBJ2-7 for the parts outside the CDR3, the full variable domain is EAGVAQSPRYKIIEKRQSVAFWCNPISGHATLYWYQQILGQGPKLLIQFQNNGVVDDSQLPKDRFSAERLKGVDSTLKIQPAKLEDSAVYLCASSPRGLAGGYEQYFGPGTRLTVT.

This clonotype was counted at least ten times. The chain joins TRBV20-1 to TRBJ2-5, with D tentatively TRBD2 (6 bases). The V and J ends lost 0 bases and 4 bases respectively, with 21 bases between them. The length of the CDR3 is 17 residues. The germline CDR1 and CDR2 sequences are DFQATT and SNEGSKA (reference sequence). This CDR3 is CSARDLVAGSFRETQYF. CDR3 sequence (DNA): TGCAGTGCTAGAGACCTCGTTGCGGGGTCCTTTCGAGAGACCCAGTACTTC.

The rearrangement uses TRBV4-1 and TRBJ2-5; tentatively, D is TRBD2 (6 bases). Germline V gives CDR1 MGHRA, CDR2 YSYEKL. This CDR3 region has 15 residues. Trimming shortened V by 0 bases and J by 4 bases, and 12 bases separated the two germline ends. The CDR3 sequence: CASSQDPSAGETQYF. The CDR3 DNA sequence: TGCGCCAGCAGCCAAGATCCCTCAGCGGGAGAGACCCAGTACTTC.

This clonotype was recorded many times. The chain links TRBV11-2 to TRBJ2-7, with TRBD1 matching 9 bases. The V segment lost 7 bases and the J segment 0 bases; nucleotides outside the gene matches: 4. The CDR3 covers 14 residues. Per the germline V gene, CDR1 is SGHAT and CDR2 is FQNNGV. This CDR3 is CASKTGGSSYEQYF. CDR3 nucleotides: TGTGCCAGCAAGACAGGGGGTAGCTCCTACGAGCAGTACTTC.

On this clonotype: A read error may produce the germline difference seen at one junction end. The rearrangement joins TRBV12-3 or TRBV12-4 to TRBJ2-3; D is undetermined. CDR3 length equals 12 residues. The CDR3 region is CASSFPADTQYF. The DNA of the CDR3 is TGTGCCAGCAGTTTCCCCGCAGACACGCAGTATTTT.

There are a few counts of this clonotype. The chain recombines TRBV7-9 with TRBJ2-3, with 7 bases that match TRBD1. This CDR3 has 14 amino acids. V was clipped by 11 bases and J by 0 bases; unmatched bases: 8. The germline gives CDR1 SEHNR, CDR2 FQNEAQ (reference sequence). CDR3 in DNA: TGTGCCTACCCGGGACAGCTTAGCACAGATACGCAGTATTTT. It codes for CAYPGQLSTDTQYF.

This clonotype was counted at least ten times. The chain employs TRBV18 and TRBJ2-7; 7 nucleotides agree with TRBD1. This CDR3 is built from 14 residues. Germline V CDR1 and CDR2: KGHSH, LQKENI. J lost 1 base, V lost 1 base, and 1 base had no gene match. CDR3 protein: CASSPLGQSYEQYF. CDR3 sequence (DNA): TGTGCCAGCTCACCACTGGGACAGTCCTACGAGCAGTACTTC.

There are many counts of this clonotype. This CDR3 is CASTPGTSGTGELFF. DNA of the CDR3: TGTGCCAGCACCCCAGGGACTAGCGGGACCGGGGAGCTGTTTTTT. J is TRBJ2-2 and V is TRBV5-5; 12 bases agree with TRBD2. CDR3 length: 15 residues. The trim removed 6 bases at V and 5 bases at J, leaving 5 bases unmatched. Germline CDR1 and CDR2: SGHKS and YYEKEE (reference sequence).

This clonotype was seen many times. The chain joins TRBV12-3 or TRBV12-4 to TRBJ1-2; D is possibly TRBD1 (5 bases). This CDR3 has 13 residues. Trimming shortened V by 7 bases and J by 6 bases, and 15 bases separated the two germline ends. CDR3 region: CASTLGGADGYTF. The CDR3 nucleotides read TGTGCCAGCACCCTGGGAGGGGCGGATGGCTACACCTTC.

The V and J genes are TRBV5-1 and TRBJ2-2; D gene unclear. The length of the CDR3 is 14 residues. Trimming removed 2 bases from V and 3 bases from J, with 8 bases in between. CDR1 SGHRS and CDR2 YFSETQ come from the germline V gene. CDR3 amino acids: CASSLRLDTGELFF. CDR3 in DNA: TGCGCCAGCAGCTTACGGCTTGACACCGGGGAGCTGTTTTTT.

This clonotype has ten or more counts. The rearrangement uses TRBV12-3 or TRBV12-4 and TRBJ2-5; 10 nucleotides line up with TRBD1. This CDR3 region has 14 residues. After removal of 6 bases from V and 1 base from J, the junction contained 2 bases not matched to a gene. CDR3 sequence reads: CASRGTGVQETQYF. The CDR3 coding sequence is TGTGCCAGCAGGGGGACAGGGGTCCAAGAGACCCAGTACTTC.

The chain joins TRBV19 to TRBJ1-6; D might be TRBD1 (6 bases). V lost 9 bases and J 7 bases, leaving 13 bases between the germline ends. CDR1 is LNHDA, CDR2 SQIVND, per germline (reference sequence). The CDR3 consists of 13 residues. CDR3 nucleotide sequence: TGTGCCAGCACAGGGCCTGGGAATTCACCCCTCCACTTT. Translating gives CASTGPGNSPLHF.

V is TRBV7-9 and J is TRBJ2-1; TRBD1 matches at 10 bases. V shed 4 bases and J 9 bases; nucleotides not matched to a gene: 3. Looked up from germline, CDR1 is SEHNR and CDR2 is FQNEAQ (reference sequence). The CDR3 is 13 amino acids. CDR3 in amino acids: CASSSDRGREQFF. In DNA, the CDR3 is TGTGCCAGCAGCTCCGACAGGGGGCGTGAGCAGTTCTTC. The variable domain in full, completed from reference TRBV7-9 and TRBJ2-1, reads DTGVSQNPRHKITKRGQNVTFRCDPISEHNRLYWYRQTLGQGPEFLTYFQNEAQLEKSRLLSDRFSAERPKGSFSTLEIQRTEQGDSAMYLCASSSDRGREQFFGPGTRLTVL.

Note on this clonotype: This may stem from a read error, because a much larger clone lies one nucleotide away. This chain connects TRBV28 to TRBJ2-1; TRBD1 is a possible D gene (5 bases). V was cut by 7 bases and J by 9 bases, with 16 bases left in between. Germline V CDR1 and CDR2: MDHEN, SYDVKM. The CDR3 contains 13 residues. CDR3 nucleotides: TGTGCCAGCATTCCGAGCAGGGCAGGTGAGCAGTTCTTC. Translation gives CASIPSRAGEQFF.

This sequence joins TRBV19 and TRBJ2-1, with 7 positions matching TRBD2. The trim removed 3 bases at V and 6 bases at J, leaving 8 bases unmatched. The germline V gene encodes CDR1 LNHDA and CDR2 SQIVND (reference sequence). The CDR3 covers 15 residues. The CDR3 nucleotides are TGTGCCAGTAGTATCTTTCCTAGCGGTCTCAATGAGCAGTTCTTC. Residues: CASSIFPSGLNEQFF.

The table lists this clonotype with many counts. V and J are TRBV10-3 and TRBJ2-1, with 7 bases aligning to TRBD1. The J segment lost 0 bases and the V segment lost 0 bases, leaving 5 bases of the junction unmatched. The CDR3 loop spans 17 amino acids. Germline lookup yields CDR1 ENHRY and CDR2 SYGVKD. DNA of the CDR3: TGTGCCATCAGTGAGTCGAAGGGGGCCCGCTCCTACAATGAGCAGTTCTTC. Protein sequence: CAISESKGARSYNEQFF.

This clonotype was counted at least ten times. Compared with germline, one end of the junction differs, possibly owing to a read error. The V and J genes are TRBV5-1 and TRBJ1-1, with D unresolved. The CDR3 spans 16 residues. CDR1 is SGHRS, CDR2 YFSETQ, per germline. The CDR3 coding sequence is TGTGCCAGCAGCTGGACCGTTAAGGGTTTGGGGACTGAAGCTTTCTTT. Its protein is CASSWTVKGLGTEAFF.

This clonotype was seen ten or more times. The chain recombines TRBV20-1 with TRBJ2-2; D gene ambiguous. The CDR3 is 12 residues long. V dropped 5 bases and J dropped 7 bases, with 11 bases sitting between them. The germline V gene has CDR1 DFQATT and CDR2 SNEGSKA (reference sequence). The CDR3 here is CSAPDNFGELFF. Here the CDR3 DNA reads TGCAGTGCTCCTGACAATTTCGGGGAGCTGTTTTTT.

A few counts support this clonotype. A much bigger clone sits one base away, suggesting this may be a read error. The chain recombines TRBV3-1 with TRBJ1-2; possible D gene TRBD1, 5 bases. Germline V gene sequence: CDR1 LGHDT, CDR2 YNNKEL (reference sequence). The CDR3 is 14 amino acids. The V end lost 4 bases, the J end lost 4 bases, and 13 bases lay between the germline ends. Here the CDR3 reads CASSRAGSSYGYTF. Here the CDR3 DNA reads TGTGCCAGCAGCCGGGCAGGGTCGTCCTATGGCTACACCTTC.

This clonotype showed up just once. A much larger clone is a single base away; this may be a read error. The chain recombines TRBV11-3 with TRBJ2-5; D assignment may be TRBD1 or TRBD2 (5 bases each). Germline CDR1 is SGHNT and CDR2 is YENEEA. This CDR3 region has 14 residues. DNA of the CDR3: TGTGCCAGCAGCTTTTTAAGGGACCAAGGGACCCAGTACTTC. It translates to CASSFLRDQGTQYF.

The chain recombines TRBV7-9 with TRBJ1-1, with 9 bases fitting TRBD1. The CDR3 extends over 13 amino acids. CDR1 is SEHNR, CDR2 FQNEAQ, per germline (reference sequence). Trimming took 5 bases from V and 6 from J; bases not matched to a gene: 4. CDR3 nucleotides: TGTGCCAGCAGCGGAGGGGACAGGGCTGAAGCTTTCTTT. Encoded protein: CASSGGDRAEAFF.